This TCR beta chain was sequenced for a study of blood T cells in healthy people across ages. General study points: PBMCs left unsorted prevented a conclusive naive versus antigen-experienced comparison.

Next came a second PCR, run for about 7 to 12 cycles, which used a sample-barcoded 5' primer along with a J-beta primer mix. TCRdb independently ran MiXCR on the 5' RACE reads; one entry per CDR3 protein. The profile covers about 1.1 million distinct CDR3 sequences, with around two fifths appearing a single time and around 13% taken by the ten largest. As regards this clonotype: The antigen is undetermined.

This sequence was found in a man between 18 and 29 years old in good health. Sequenced input: blood.

The CDR3 region is CSTSYGYTF. Written as DNA, the CDR3 is TGCAGTACTTCCTATGGCTACACCTTC. The V gene is TRBV20-1, the J gene TRBJ1-2; D not resolved. CDR3 length: 9 residues. With 8 bases removed from V and 4 bases from J, the gap between germline ends came to 5 bases. The germline gives CDR1 DFQATT, CDR2 SNEGSKA (reference sequence).